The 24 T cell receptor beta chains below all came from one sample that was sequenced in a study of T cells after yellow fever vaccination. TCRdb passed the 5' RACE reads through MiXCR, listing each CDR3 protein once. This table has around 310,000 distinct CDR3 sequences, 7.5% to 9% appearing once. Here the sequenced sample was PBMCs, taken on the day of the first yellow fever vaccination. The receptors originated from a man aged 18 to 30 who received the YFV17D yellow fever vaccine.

This chain's CDR3 is CASSFRQGAFTEAFF. The CDR3 nucleotides are TGTGCCAGCAGCTTCCGACAGGGGGCTTTTACTGAAGCTTTCTTT. The J gene is TRBJ1-1, the V gene TRBV7-9; TRBD1 matches 10 bases. CDR3 length: 15 amino acids. J gave up 5 bases and V 3 bases, and 6 bases lay outside the gene matches. Germline V gene data show CDR1 as SEHNR and CDR2 as FQNEAQ (reference sequence).

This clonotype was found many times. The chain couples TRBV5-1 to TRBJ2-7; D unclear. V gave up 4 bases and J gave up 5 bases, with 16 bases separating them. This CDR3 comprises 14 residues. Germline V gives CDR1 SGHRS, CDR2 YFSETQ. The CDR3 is CASSRGRPVHEQYF. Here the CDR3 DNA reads TGCGCCAGCAGCAGAGGTCGGCCTGTCCACGAGCAGTACTTC.

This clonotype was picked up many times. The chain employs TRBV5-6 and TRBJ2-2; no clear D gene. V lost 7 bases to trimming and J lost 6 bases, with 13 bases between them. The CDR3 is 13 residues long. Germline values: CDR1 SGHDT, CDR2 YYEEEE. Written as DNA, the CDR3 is TGTGCCAGCCGCCGCGTCCGGTCCGGGGAGCTGTTTTTT. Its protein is CASRRVRSGELFF.

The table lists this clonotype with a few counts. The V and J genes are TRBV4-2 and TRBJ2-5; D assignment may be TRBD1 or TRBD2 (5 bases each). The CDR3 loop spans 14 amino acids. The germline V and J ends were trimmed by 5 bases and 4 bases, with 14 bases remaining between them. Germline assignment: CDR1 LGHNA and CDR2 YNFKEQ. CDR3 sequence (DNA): TGTGCCAGCAGCGAACAGGAGCGGCGAGAGACCCAGTACTTC. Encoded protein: CASSEQERRETQYF.

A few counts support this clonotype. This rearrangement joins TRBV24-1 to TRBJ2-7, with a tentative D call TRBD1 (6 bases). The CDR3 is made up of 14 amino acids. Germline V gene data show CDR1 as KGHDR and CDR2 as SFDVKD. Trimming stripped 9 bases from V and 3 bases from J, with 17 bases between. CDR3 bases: TGTGCCACCGCCGGGGACACTGCCAACTACGAGCAGTACGTC. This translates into CATAGDTANYEQYV.

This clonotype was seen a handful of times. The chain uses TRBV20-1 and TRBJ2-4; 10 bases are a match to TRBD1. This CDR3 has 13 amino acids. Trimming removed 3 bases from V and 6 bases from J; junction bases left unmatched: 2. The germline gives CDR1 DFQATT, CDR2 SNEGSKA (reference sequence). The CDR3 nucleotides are TGCAGTGCTAGTAGGGACAGGGGAAACATTCAGTACTTC. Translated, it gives CSASRDRGNIQYF.

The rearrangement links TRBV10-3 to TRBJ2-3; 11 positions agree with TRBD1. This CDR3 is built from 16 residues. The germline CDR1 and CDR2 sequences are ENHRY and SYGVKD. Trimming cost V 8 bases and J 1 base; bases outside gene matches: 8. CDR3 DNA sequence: TGTGCCATCGGACCAGGACAGGGGGCGGGCACAGATACGCAGTATTTT. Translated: CAIGPGQGAGTDTQYF.

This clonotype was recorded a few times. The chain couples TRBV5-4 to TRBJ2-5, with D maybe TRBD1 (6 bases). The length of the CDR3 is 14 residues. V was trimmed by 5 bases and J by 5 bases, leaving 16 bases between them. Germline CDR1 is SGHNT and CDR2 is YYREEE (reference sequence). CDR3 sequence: CASRIRGEGETQYF. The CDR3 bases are TGTGCCAGCAGGATCAGGGGCGAAGGGGAGACCCAGTACTTC.

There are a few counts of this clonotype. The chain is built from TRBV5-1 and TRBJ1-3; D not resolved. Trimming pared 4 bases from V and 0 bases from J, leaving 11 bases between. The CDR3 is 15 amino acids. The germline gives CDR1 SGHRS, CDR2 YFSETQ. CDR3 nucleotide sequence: TGCGCCAGCAGCCCGGAAGGCAACTCTGGAAACACCATATATTTT. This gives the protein CASSPEGNSGNTIYF.

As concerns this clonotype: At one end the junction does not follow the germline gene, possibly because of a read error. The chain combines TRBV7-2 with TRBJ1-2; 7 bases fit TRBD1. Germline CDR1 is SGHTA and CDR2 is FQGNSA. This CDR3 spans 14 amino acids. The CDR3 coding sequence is TGTGCCAGCAGCCCATTTGGGACAGATAAAGGCAAATCCTTC. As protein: CASSPFGTDKGKSF. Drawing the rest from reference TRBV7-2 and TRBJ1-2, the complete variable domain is GAGVSQSPSNKVTEKGKDVELRCDPISGHTALYWYRQSLGQGLEFLIYFQGNSAPDKSGLPSDRFSAERTGGSVSTLTIQRTQQEDSAVYLCASSPFGTDKGKSFGSGTRLTVV.

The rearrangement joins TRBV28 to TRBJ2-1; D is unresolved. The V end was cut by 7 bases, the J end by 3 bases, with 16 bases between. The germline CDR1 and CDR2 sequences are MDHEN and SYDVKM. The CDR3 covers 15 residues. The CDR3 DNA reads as TGTGCCAGCACCATAAAGTACCGGAGCTACAATGAGCAGTTCTTC. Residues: CASTIKYRSYNEQFF.

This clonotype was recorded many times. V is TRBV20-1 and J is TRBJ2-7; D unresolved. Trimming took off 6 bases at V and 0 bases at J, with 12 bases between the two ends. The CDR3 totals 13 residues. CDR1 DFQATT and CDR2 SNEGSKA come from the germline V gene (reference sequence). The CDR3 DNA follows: TGCAGTGCCACGACCCATAGCTCCTACGAGCAGTACGTC. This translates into CSATTHSSYEQYV.

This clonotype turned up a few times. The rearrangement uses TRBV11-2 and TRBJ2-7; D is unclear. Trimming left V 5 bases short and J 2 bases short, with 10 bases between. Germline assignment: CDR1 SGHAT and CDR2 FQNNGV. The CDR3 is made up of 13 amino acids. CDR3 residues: CASSLPSTYEQYF. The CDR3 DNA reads TGTGCCAGCAGCCTGCCTTCAACCTACGAGCAGTACTTC.

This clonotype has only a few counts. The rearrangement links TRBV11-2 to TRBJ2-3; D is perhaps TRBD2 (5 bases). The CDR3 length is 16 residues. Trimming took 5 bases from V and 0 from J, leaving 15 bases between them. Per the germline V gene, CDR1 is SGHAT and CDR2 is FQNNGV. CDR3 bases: TGTGCCAGCAGCCCCGGGGTGGGTACTAGCACAGATACGCAGTATTTT. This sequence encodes CASSPGVGTSTDTQYF.

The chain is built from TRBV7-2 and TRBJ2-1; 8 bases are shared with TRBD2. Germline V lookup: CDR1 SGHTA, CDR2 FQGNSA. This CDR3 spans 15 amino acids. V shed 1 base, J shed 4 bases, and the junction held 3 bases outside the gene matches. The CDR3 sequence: CASSLGAGAYNEQFF. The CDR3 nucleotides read TGTGCCAGCAGCTTAGGAGCGGGGGCGTACAATGAGCAGTTCTTC.

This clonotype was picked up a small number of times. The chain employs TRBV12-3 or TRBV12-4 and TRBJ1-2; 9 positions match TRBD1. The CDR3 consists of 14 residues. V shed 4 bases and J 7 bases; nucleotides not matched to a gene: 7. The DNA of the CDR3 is TGTGCCAGCAGTTCCCGGGACAGGGATACTGGCTACACCTTC. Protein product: CASSSRDRDTGYTF.

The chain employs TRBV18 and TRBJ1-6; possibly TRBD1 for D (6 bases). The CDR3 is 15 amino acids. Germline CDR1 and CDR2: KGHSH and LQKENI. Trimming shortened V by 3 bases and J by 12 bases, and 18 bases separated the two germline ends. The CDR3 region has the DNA TGTGCCAGCTCACCGGGGGCGGGGCCGGAGGGACCCCTCCACTTT. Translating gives CASSPGAGPEGPLHF.

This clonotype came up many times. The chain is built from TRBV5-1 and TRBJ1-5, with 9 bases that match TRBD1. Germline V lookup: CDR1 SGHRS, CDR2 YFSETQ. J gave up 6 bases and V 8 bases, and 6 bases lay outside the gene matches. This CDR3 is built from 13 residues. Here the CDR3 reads CASRTGEGQPQHF. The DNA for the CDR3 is TGCGCCAGTAGGACAGGGGAAGGTCAGCCCCAGCATTTT. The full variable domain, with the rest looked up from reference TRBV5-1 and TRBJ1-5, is KAGVTQTPRYLIKTRGQQVTLSCSPISGHRSVSWYQQTPGQGLQFLFEYFSETQRNKGNFPGRFSGRQFSNSRSEMNVSTLELGDSALYLCASRTGEGQPQHFGDGTRLSIL.

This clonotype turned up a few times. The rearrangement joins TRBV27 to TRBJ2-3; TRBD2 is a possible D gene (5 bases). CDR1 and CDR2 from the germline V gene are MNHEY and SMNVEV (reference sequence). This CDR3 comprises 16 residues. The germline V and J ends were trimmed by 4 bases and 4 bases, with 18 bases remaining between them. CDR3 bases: TGTGCCAGCAGTTGGATGAGGGTGCTGGGCCCAGATACGCAGTATTTT. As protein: CASSWMRVLGPDTQYF.

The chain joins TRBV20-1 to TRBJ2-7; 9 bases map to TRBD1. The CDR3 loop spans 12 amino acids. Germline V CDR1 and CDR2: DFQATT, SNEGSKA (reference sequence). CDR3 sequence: CSTDRGSYEQYV. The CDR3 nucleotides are TGCAGCACAGACAGGGGGTCCTACGAGCAGTACGTC.

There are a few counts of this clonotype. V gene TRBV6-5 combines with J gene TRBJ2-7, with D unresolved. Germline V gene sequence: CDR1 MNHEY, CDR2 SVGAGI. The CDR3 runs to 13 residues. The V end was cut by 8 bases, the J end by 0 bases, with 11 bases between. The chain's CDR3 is CASGWYPSYEQYF. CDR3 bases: TGTGCCAGCGGTTGGTACCCCTCCTACGAGCAGTACTTC.

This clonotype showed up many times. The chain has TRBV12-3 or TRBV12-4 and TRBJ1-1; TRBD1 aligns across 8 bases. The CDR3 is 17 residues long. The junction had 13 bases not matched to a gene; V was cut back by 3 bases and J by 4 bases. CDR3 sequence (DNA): TGTGCCAGCAGTTTGTGGGGCAGGGGGCGCCGGGGCACTGAAGCTTTCTTT. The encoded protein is CASSLWGRGRRGTEAFF.

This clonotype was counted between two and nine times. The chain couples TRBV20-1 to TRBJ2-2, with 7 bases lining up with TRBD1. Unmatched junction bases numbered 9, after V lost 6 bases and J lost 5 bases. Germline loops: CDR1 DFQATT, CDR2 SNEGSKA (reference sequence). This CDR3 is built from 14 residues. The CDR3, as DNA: TGCAGTGCCACCTCCGGGACAGCAACCGGGGAGCTGTTTTTT. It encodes CSATSGTATGELFF.

In DNA, the CDR3 is TGCGCCAGCAGCTTGGCCTCGCTAGCGCGCGATACGCAGTATTTT. It translates to CASSLASLARDTQYF. V gene TRBV5-1 combines with J gene TRBJ2-3; weak D call: TRBD2 (6 bases). Germline CDR1 SGHRS, CDR2 YFSETQ. Trimming shortened V by 0 bases and J by 6 bases, and 14 bases separated the two germline ends. The CDR3 spans 15 residues.